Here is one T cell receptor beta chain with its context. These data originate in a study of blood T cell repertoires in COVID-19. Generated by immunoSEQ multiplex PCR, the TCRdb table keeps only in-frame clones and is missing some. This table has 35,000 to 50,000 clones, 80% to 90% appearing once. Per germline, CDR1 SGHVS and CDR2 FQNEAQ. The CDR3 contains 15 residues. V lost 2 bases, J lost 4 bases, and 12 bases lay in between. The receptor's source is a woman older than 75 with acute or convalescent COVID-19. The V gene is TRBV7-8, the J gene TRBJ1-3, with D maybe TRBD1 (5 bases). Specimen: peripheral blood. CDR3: CASSLWGGAGNTIYF. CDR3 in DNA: TGTGCCAGCAGCTTATGGGGGGGAGCAGGAAACACCATATATTTT. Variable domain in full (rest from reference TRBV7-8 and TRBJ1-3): GAGVSQSPRYKVAKRGQDVALRCDPISGHVSLFWYQQALGQGPEFLTYFQNEAQLDKSGLPSDRFFAERPEGSVSTLKIQRTQQEDSAVYLCASSLWGGAGNTIYFGEGSWLTVV.